A single sample is the source of the 27 T cell receptor beta chains below, sequenced in a study of healthy donors' naive CD4 and CD8 T cells. Starting from around 500 ng of total RNA, TCR libraries were made with linear amplification. TCRdb passed the reads through MiXCR, listing each CDR3 protein once. The sample contains about 180,000 distinct CDR3 sequences, around 70% of which appear only once. The material sequenced was naive CD4+ and CD8+ T cells sorted from blood, pooled from several donors. The receptor set was obtained from a pool of human donors in good health; the sample pools cells from several healthy donors.

The chain is built from TRBV4-2 and TRBJ2-1; 8 nucleotides line up with TRBD2. Per germline, CDR1 LGHNA and CDR2 YNFKEQ. The length of the CDR3 is 15 residues. After removal of 1 base from V and 8 bases from J, the junction contained 7 bases not matched to a gene. The CDR3 protein is CASSQGLTSVDEQFF. DNA for the CDR3: TGTGCCAGCAGCCAAGGGCTGACTAGCGTGGATGAGCAGTTCTTC.

This clonotype was counted only a few times. This sequence joins TRBV18 and TRBJ2-5; a weak D match, TRBD1 (6 bases). Trimming cost V 5 bases and J 2 bases, with 12 bases left between them. Per germline, CDR1 KGHSH and CDR2 LQKENI. The CDR3 totals 14 residues. CDR3 DNA sequence: TGTGCCAGCTCATCCCCGGGACAACAAGAGACCCAGTACTTC. This encodes CASSSPGQQETQYF.

The chain combines TRBV5-6 with TRBJ2-7, with D possibly TRBD1 on 6 matching bases. The CDR3 contains 14 residues. V was clipped by 4 bases and J by 4 bases, with 15 bases between them. Germline V gene lookup returns CDR1 SGHDT and CDR2 YYEEEE. CDR3 amino acids: CASSTQGIGYEQYF. The CDR3 DNA reads TGTGCCAGCAGCACCCAGGGGATCGGGTACGAGCAGTACTTC.

The chain recombines TRBV5-4 with TRBJ1-5, with 7 bases fitting TRBD1. From germline, CDR1 is SGHNT and CDR2 YYREEE (reference sequence). The V and J ends lost 10 bases and 0 bases, in that order; junction bases with no gene match: 4. The CDR3 runs 13 residues. CDR3 coding DNA: TGTGCCTTTCAGGGGGATAGCAATCAGCCCCAGCATTTT. Translation gives CAFQGDSNQPQHF. Combining the CDR3 with reference TRBV5-4 and TRBJ1-5 gives the whole variable domain ETGVTQSPTHLIKTRGQQVTLRCSSQSGHNTVSWYQQALGQGPQFIFQYYREEENGRGNFPPRFSGLQFPNYSSELNVNALELDDSALYLCAFQGDSNQPQHFGDGTRLSIL.

The chain couples TRBV2 to TRBJ2-1; D gene uncertain. The germline V gene encodes CDR1 SNHLY and CDR2 FYNNEI. The V end lost 4 bases, the J end lost 4 bases, and 8 bases lay between the germline ends. The CDR3 consists of 13 residues. CDR3 in amino acids: CASSGWMYNEQFF. The CDR3 coding sequence is TGTGCCAGCAGTGGTTGGATGTACAATGAGCAGTTCTTC.

CDR3 nucleotide sequence: TGTGCCAGTAGTATTTTGGAGGGTAAGGACGAGCAGTACTTC. It codes for CASSILEGKDEQYF. V usage is TRBV19 and J usage is TRBJ2-7, with D perhaps matching TRBD2 (6 bases). V shed 3 bases and J shed 5 bases, with 14 bases lying between them. The CDR3 has 14 amino acids. Germline-derived CDR1 and CDR2 are LNHDA and SQIVND (reference sequence). Full variable domain (missing parts from reference TRBV19 and TRBJ2-7): DGGITQSPKYLFRKEGQNVTLSCEQNLNHDAMYWYRQDPGQGLRLIYYSQIVNDFQKGDIAEGYSVSREKKESFPLTVTSAQKNPTAFYLCASSILEGKDEQYFGPGTRLTVT.

The chain combines TRBV7-2 with TRBJ2-3; TRBD1 is a possible D gene (5 bases). Trimming took off 3 bases at V and 2 bases at J, with 12 bases between the two ends. The length of the CDR3 is 15 residues. Germline V gene sequence: CDR1 SGHTA, CDR2 FQGNSA. The CDR3 nucleotides are TGTGCCAGCAGCTTTGGGCAGGGTATCACAGATACGCAGTATTTT. It specifies CASSFGQGITDTQYF.

This clonotype appeared a few times. The V call is TRBV29-1, the J call TRBJ2-1, with a possible D match to TRBD2 (6 bases). V shed 6 bases and J shed 8 bases, with 14 bases lying between them. Germline CDR1 SQVTM, CDR2 ANQGSEA. The CDR3 contains 12 residues. The CDR3 bases are TGCAGCGTGCCGACTAGTGGCTATGAGCAGTTCTTC. Translation gives CSVPTSGYEQFF.

The chain employs TRBV27 and TRBJ2-7, with D unclear. Germline CDR1 reads MNHEY; CDR2 reads SMNVEV (reference sequence). This CDR3 spans 11 amino acids. V was clipped by 2 bases and J by 6 bases, with 5 bases between them. CDR3 sequence: CASSLGPEQYF. The CDR3 DNA is TGTGCCAGCAGTTTAGGGCCCGAGCAGTACTTC.

The count of this clonotype is one. V and J are TRBV29-1 and TRBJ2-1; 10 positions match TRBD2. Per germline, CDR1 SQVTM and CDR2 ANQGSEA. There are 14 residues in the CDR3. Losses at the gene ends were 0 bases for V and 8 bases for J; bases not matched to a gene: 4. CDR3 loop: CSVEEIAGGYEQFF. The CDR3, as DNA: TGCAGCGTTGAAGAAATAGCGGGAGGTTATGAGCAGTTCTTC.

The V and J genes are TRBV30 and TRBJ1-1; D uncertain. The V end lost 4 bases, the J end lost 7 bases, and 13 bases lay between the germline ends. Germline CDR1 reads GTSNPN; CDR2 reads SVGIG (reference sequence). CDR3 length equals 12 residues. CDR3 nucleotides: TGTGCCTGGACCAAGGCCGGAATTGAAGCTTTCTTT. It codes for CAWTKAGIEAFF.

The chain uses TRBV27 and TRBJ1-1; D gene unclear. With 9 bases removed from V and 2 bases from J, the gap between germline ends came to 13 bases. The CDR3 is made up of 13 amino acids. The germline CDR1 and CDR2 sequences are MNHEY and SMNVEV (reference sequence). The CDR3 bases are TGTGCCAGTGGGTTCCAAAGAAACACTGAAGCTTTCTTT. As protein: CASGFQRNTEAFF.

A single count supports this clonotype. The chain uses TRBV2 and TRBJ2-1, with 11 nucleotides matching TRBD1. The germline gives CDR1 SNHLY, CDR2 FYNNEI. The V gene end was trimmed by 8 bases and the J gene end by 5 bases; junction bases not matched to a gene: 5. This CDR3 has 14 residues. The CDR3 protein is CASRRDRGNNEQFF. In DNA, the CDR3 is TGTGCCAGCCGCCGGGACAGGGGGAACAATGAGCAGTTCTTC. The variable domain in full, completed from reference TRBV2 and TRBJ2-1, reads EPEVTQTPSHQVTQMGQEVILRCVPISNHLYFYWYRQILGQKVEFLVSFYNNEISEKSEIFDDQFSVERPDGSNFTLKIRSTKLEDSAMYFCASRRDRGNNEQFFGPGTRLTVL.

This chain links TRBV29-1 with TRBJ2-5; TRBD1 agrees at 12 bases. The CDR3 runs to 15 residues. V lost 6 bases to trimming and J lost 5 bases; unmatched junction nucleotides: 10. Germline CDR1 SQVTM, CDR2 ANQGSEA. Here the CDR3 reads CSVRPGQGAFETQYF. The DNA for the CDR3 is TGCAGCGTAAGACCGGGACAGGGGGCTTTCGAGACCCAGTACTTC.

CDR3 amino acids: CASSVRGQSYEQYF. The CDR3 nucleotides are TGTGCCAGCAGCGTAAGGGGGCAGTCCTACGAGCAGTACTTC. The V and J genes are TRBV4-2 and TRBJ2-7, with 7 bases lining up with TRBD1. With V trimmed by 5 bases and J by 1 base, 5 bases remained unmatched. The germline V gene has CDR1 LGHNA and CDR2 YNFKEQ. The CDR3 has 14 residues.

This chain links TRBV6-5 with TRBJ1-1; D gene unclear. The CDR3 sequence is 16 residues long. Between the trimmed V and J ends, which lost 2 bases and 1 base, there was a span of 14 bases. Per germline, CDR1 MNHEY and CDR2 SVGAGI. This CDR3 reads CASSYGVGRKNTEAFF. CDR3 DNA sequence: TGTGCCAGCAGTTACGGAGTCGGGCGGAAGAACACTGAAGCTTTCTTT.

The rearrangement links TRBV29-1 to TRBJ2-3; 9 bases are shared with TRBD1. CDR3 length: 16 amino acids. CDR1 is SQVTM and CDR2 is ANQGSEA in the germline V gene. The V segment lost 3 bases and the J segment 3 bases; nucleotides outside the gene matches: 10. CDR3: CSVDSYSGQGTDTQYF. The DNA of the CDR3 is TGCAGCGTTGACTCCTACTCGGGACAGGGAACAGATACGCAGTATTTT.

This clonotype was picked up one time. The CDR3 DNA follows: TGTGCCAGTAGTATACTAGCGGGAGACCCCTACGAGCAGTACTTC. As protein: CASSILAGDPYEQYF. This chain links TRBV19 with TRBJ2-7, with 10 bases lining up with TRBD2. V dropped 2 bases and J dropped 2; count of bases not matched to a gene: 3. Germline V CDR1 and CDR2: LNHDA, SQIVND (reference sequence). The CDR3 runs to 15 residues.

In DNA, the CDR3 is TGTGCCAGCAGCTCACTAGGATCCTACAATGAGCAGTTCTTC. Encoded protein: CASSSLGSYNEQFF. This sequence joins TRBV27 and TRBJ2-1; possible D gene TRBD2, 5 bases. With 6 bases removed from V and 1 base from J, the gap between germline ends came to 10 bases. This CDR3 has 14 residues. Germline lookup yields CDR1 MNHEY and CDR2 SMNVEV (reference sequence).

The rearrangement joins TRBV19 to TRBJ2-7; 12 nucleotides match TRBD2. The CDR3 loop spans 16 amino acids. The germline gives CDR1 LNHDA, CDR2 SQIVND (reference sequence). The V and J ends lost 4 bases and 1 base, in that order; junction bases with no gene match: 5. The chain's CDR3 is CASSTWTSGDSYEQYF. For the CDR3, the DNA is TGTGCCAGTAGTACCTGGACTAGCGGGGATTCCTACGAGCAGTACTTC. Combining the CDR3 with reference TRBV19 and TRBJ2-7 gives the whole variable domain DGGITQSPKYLFRKEGQNVTLSCEQNLNHDAMYWYRQDPGQGLRLIYYSQIVNDFQKGDIAEGYSVSREKKESFPLTVTSAQKNPTAFYLCASSTWTSGDSYEQYFGPGTRLTVT.

This chain links TRBV29-1 with TRBJ2-1, with D perhaps matching TRBD2 (6 bases). V shed 6 bases and J shed 7 bases, with 13 bases lying between them. CDR3 length equals 12 residues. The V gene's germline CDR1 is SQVTM and CDR2 ANQGSEA. CDR3 sequence: CSVAGLFNEQFF. The CDR3 coding sequence is TGCAGCGTCGCGGGACTGTTTAATGAGCAGTTCTTC.

The V gene is TRBV29-1, the J gene TRBJ2-7, with TRBD1 matching over 8 bases. J was trimmed by 3 bases and V by 4 bases; bases with no gene match: 11. CDR1 is SQVTM and CDR2 is ANQGSEA in the germline V gene. The CDR3 totals 15 residues. CDR3 nucleotide sequence: TGCAGCGTTGCCCGCGGGACAGGAAGATACTACGAGCAGTACTTC. Its protein is CSVARGTGRYYEQYF.

V is TRBV12-3 or TRBV12-4 and J is TRBJ1-5, with a weak D call TRBD1 (6 bases). V was trimmed by 6 bases and J by 3 bases, leaving 15 bases between them. The CDR3 covers 15 residues. CDR3 sequence: CASSSLGQINQPQHF. The CDR3 bases are TGTGCCAGCAGCAGTTTAGGACAGATCAATCAGCCCCAGCATTTT.

This clonotype was observed a few times. The gene calls are TRBV19 and TRBJ1-5; 10 bases agree with TRBD1. This CDR3 region has 15 residues. Germline trimming cut 5 bases from V and 6 bases from J; bases unmatched to any gene: 7. Germline CDR1 reads LNHDA; CDR2 reads SQIVND (reference sequence). The CDR3 region has the DNA TGTGCCAGTAGTTGGGGACAGGGGAAGGGTCAGCCCCAGCATTTT. It translates to CASSWGQGKGQPQHF.

The rearrangement uses TRBV27 and TRBJ1-1, with D maybe TRBD1 (6 bases). V was shortened by 1 base and J by 11 bases, with 11 bases between the two germline ends. CDR3 length: 12 amino acids. Looked up from germline, CDR1 is MNHEY and CDR2 is SMNVEV (reference sequence). CDR3 amino acids: CASSLLGQGAFF. CDR3 sequence (DNA): TGTGCCAGCAGTTTATTGGGACAAGGGGCTTTCTTT.

The J gene is TRBJ1-2, the V gene TRBV29-1; D unresolved. Trimming pared 5 bases from V and 4 bases from J, leaving 17 bases between. The CDR3 runs 14 residues. Per germline, CDR1 SQVTM and CDR2 ANQGSEA. As DNA, the CDR3 is TGCAGCGTTACCGGGTCCTCAACCACCTATGGCTACACCTTC. This sequence encodes CSVTGSSTTYGYTF. Together with reference TRBV29-1 and TRBJ1-2, the CDR3 gives the full variable domain: SAVISQKPSRDICQRGTSLTIQCQVDSQVTMMFWYRQQPGQSLTLIATANQGSEATYESGFVIDKFPISRPNLTFSTLTVSNMSPEDSSIYLCSVTGSSTTYGYTFGSGTRLTVV.

The sample holds a few counts of this clonotype. The rearrangement joins TRBV6-2 or TRBV6-3 to TRBJ2-7; D unresolved. V dropped 5 bases and J dropped 3 bases, with 5 bases sitting between them. Germline V gene sequence: CDR1 MNHEY, CDR2 SVGEGT. This CDR3 comprises 11 residues. Here the CDR3 DNA reads TGTGCCAGCAGTAAAATCTACGAGCAGTACTTC. Its translation: CASSKIYEQYF.